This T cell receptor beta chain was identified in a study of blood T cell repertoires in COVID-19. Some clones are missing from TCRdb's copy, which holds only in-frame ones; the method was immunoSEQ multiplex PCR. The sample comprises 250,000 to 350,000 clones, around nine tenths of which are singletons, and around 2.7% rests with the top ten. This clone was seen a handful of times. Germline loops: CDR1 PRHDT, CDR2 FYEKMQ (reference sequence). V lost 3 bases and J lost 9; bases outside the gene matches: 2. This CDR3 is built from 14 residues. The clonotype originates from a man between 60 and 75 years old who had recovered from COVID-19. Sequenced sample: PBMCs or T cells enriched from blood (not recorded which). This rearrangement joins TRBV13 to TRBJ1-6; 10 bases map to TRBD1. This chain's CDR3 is CASSLTGGLSPLHF. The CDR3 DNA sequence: TGTGCCAGCAGCTTGACAGGGGGCCTTTCACCCCTCCACTTT.